This T cell receptor (beta chain) is drawn from a study of blood T cell repertoires in COVID-19. The germline CDR1 and CDR2 sequences are SGHRS and YFSETQ. CDR3 size: 15 residues. The trim removed 0 bases at V and 5 bases at J, leaving 2 bases unmatched. The repertoire was sequenced with immunoSEQ multiplex PCR; TCRdb's copy has only in-frame clones and lacks some. The sample has about 140,000 clones, 85% to 90% seen once. V gene TRBV5-1 combines with J gene TRBJ2-1, with 10 bases that match TRBD1. Sequencing was carried out using peripheral blood. The sequence derives from a woman in her sixties or seventies with active COVID-19. CDR3 residues: CASSLAGTGDNEQFF. The CDR3 DNA follows: TGCGCCAGCAGCTTGGCCGGGACAGGGGACAATGAGCAGTTCTTC.